Included here is one TCR beta chain sequence, with context. This specimen belongs to a study of blood T cell repertoires in COVID-19. Overall study context: Spain, Italy and the United States supplied samples that represented acute and convalescent COVID-19. The cDNA or gDNA used as material had been derived from T cells, B-cell-depleted T cells, or PBMCs.

Germline V lookup: CDR1 MNHEY, CDR2 SVGEGT. V was pared by 5 bases and J by 8 bases, with 11 bases of the junction left unmatched. The CDR3 has 17 residues. Source study methods: By means of reference gene primer amplification, nucleated cell counts were estimated. The assay was immunoSEQ multiplex PCR, and TCRdb's table has in-frame clones only and misses some. The V and J calls and clone size are taken from that table; D and trimming were inferred from the DNA. Of approximately 85,000 clones in the sample, 86% were seen once. Sequenced material: peripheral blood. The TCR comes from a man between 45 and 60 years old with active or convalescent COVID-19. The chain combines TRBV6-2 or TRBV6-3 with TRBJ2-4, with 14 bases identical to TRBD2. The CDR3 reads CASSTQRLAGGRDIQYF. CDR3 in DNA: TGTGCCAGCAGTACCCAACGACTAGCGGGGGGGCGAGACATTCAGTACTTC.